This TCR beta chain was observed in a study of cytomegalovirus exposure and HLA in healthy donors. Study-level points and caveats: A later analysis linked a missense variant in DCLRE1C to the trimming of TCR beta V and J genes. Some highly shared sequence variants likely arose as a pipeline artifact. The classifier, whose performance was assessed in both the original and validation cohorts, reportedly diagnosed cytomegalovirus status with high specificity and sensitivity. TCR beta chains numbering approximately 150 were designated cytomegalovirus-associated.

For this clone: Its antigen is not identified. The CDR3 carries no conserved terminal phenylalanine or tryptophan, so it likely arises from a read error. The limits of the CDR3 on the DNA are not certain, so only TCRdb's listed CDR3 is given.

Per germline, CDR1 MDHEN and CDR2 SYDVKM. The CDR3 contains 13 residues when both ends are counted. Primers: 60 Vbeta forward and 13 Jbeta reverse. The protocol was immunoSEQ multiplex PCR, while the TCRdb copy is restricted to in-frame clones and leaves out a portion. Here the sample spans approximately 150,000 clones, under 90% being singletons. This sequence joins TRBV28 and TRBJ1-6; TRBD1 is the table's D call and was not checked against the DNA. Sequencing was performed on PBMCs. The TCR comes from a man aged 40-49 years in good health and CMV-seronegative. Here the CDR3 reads CASSPLTGIPLDL.